Detailed here is one T cell receptor (beta chain). What it binds is not known. The data are from a study of shared clonotypes between healthy human individuals. Study-level findings and limits: A reduction in generation probabilities was seen for non-shared clonotypes relative to those shared by all four donors.

Trimming removed 5 bases from V and 1 base from J, with 12 bases in between. The V gene's germline CDR1 is MNHEY and CDR2 SMNVEV (reference sequence). CDR3 size: 15 residues. In the source study's methods: Filtering differed because ImmunoSEQ produced junction-only sequences that carried no quality scores. Assay used: immunoSEQ multiplex PCR; TCRdb lists only in-frame clones, some missing. V and J calls and clone size are as listed in that table; D and trimming were resolved from the DNA. The sample contains about 2.2 million clones, 85% to 95% of which appear only once. Naive CD8 cells lacked CD45RO, underwent positive selection for CCR7 and left out terminally differentiated effector memory CD45RA+ cells.

The rearrangement uses TRBV27 and TRBJ2-4, with D possibly TRBD1 on 6 matching bases. The receptor was isolated from a man younger than 35 in good health. Some clones in this sample may be carry-over from other donors' samples. The specimen was naive CD8+ T cells from PBMCs. The DNA for the CDR3 is TGTGCCAGCAGTCCCCGGACAGCTGCCAAAAACATTCAGTACTTC. It is translated as CASSPRTAAKNIQYF.